Below, 8 T cell receptor beta chains from the same sample are listed, as sequenced in a study of OX40 agonist ivuxolimab in advanced cancers. The assay was immunoSEQ multiplex PCR, and TCRdb's table has in-frame clones only and misses some. The data contain tens of thousands of clones, 80% to 85% of them singletons. The material was CD4+ or CD8+ T cells sorted from blood, obtained in a trial of the OX40 agonist ivuxolimab. Source of these receptors: an adult with an advanced solid tumor such as melanoma, head and neck, liver or kidney cancer.

This sequence joins TRBV29-1 and TRBJ2-3; TRBD1 matches 8 bases. Germline trimming cut 3 bases from V and 3 bases from J; bases unmatched to any gene: 5. Germline loops: CDR1 SQVTM, CDR2 ANQGSEA. This CDR3 is 14 amino acids long. The CDR3 DNA is TGCAGCGTTGAGTCACAGGGGGGAACAGATACGCAGTATTTT. Translated, it gives CSVESQGGTDTQYF.

The J gene is TRBJ1-2, the V gene TRBV4-1, with TRBD1 matching 9 bases. The V gene end was trimmed by 1 base and the J gene end by 4 bases; junction bases not matched to a gene: 4. The CDR3 consists of 15 residues. The germline V gene encodes CDR1 MGHRA and CDR2 YSYEKL. The CDR3 DNA reads as TGCGCCAGCAGCCAAGCGGGACAGGGAATCTATGGCTACACCTTC. Protein product: CASSQAGQGIYGYTF.

This CDR3 is CASSYSVQSYGYTF. The CDR3 DNA follows: TGTGCCAGCAGTTACTCAGTACAGAGCTATGGCTACACCTTC. The chain joins TRBV6-6 to TRBJ1-2; D is ambiguous. Germline V gene lookup returns CDR1 MNHNY and CDR2 SVGAGI (reference sequence). The CDR3 loop spans 14 amino acids. V was clipped by 0 bases and J by 4 bases, with 9 bases between them.

CDR3 nucleotides: TGCGCCAGCAGTTCGCTACAGGGTAGCACTGAAGCTTTCTTT. Amino acids: CASSSLQGSTEAFF. This chain connects TRBV5-1 to TRBJ1-1; TRBD1 might be the D (6 bases). The CDR3 sequence is 14 residues long. V lost 5 bases, J lost 4 bases, and 15 bases lay in between. Germline CDR1 reads SGHRS; CDR2 reads YFSETQ.

V is TRBV6-1 and J is TRBJ2-7, with a tentative D call TRBD2 (6 bases). CDR1 is MNHNS, CDR2 SASEGT, per germline. This CDR3 region has 13 residues. The germline V and J ends were trimmed by 8 bases and 4 bases, with 15 bases remaining between them. The CDR3 is CASYHSRGYEQYF. Here the CDR3 DNA reads TGTGCCAGCTATCACAGTCGGGGGTACGAGCAGTACTTC.

V usage is TRBV18 and J usage is TRBJ2-2; possibly TRBD2 for D (6 bases). This CDR3 region has 17 residues. V lost 3 bases to trimming and J lost 2 bases, with 16 bases between them. The V gene's germline CDR1 is KGHSH and CDR2 LQKENI. The CDR3 DNA sequence: TGTGCCAGCTCACCGATGCTGACTAGTTCCAACACCGGGGAGCTGTTTTTT. It encodes CASSPMLTSSNTGELFF.

Concerning this clone itself: Different DNA sequences within this sample yield the same CDR3. J is TRBJ2-1 and V is TRBV4-2, with D uncertain. Deletions cut 2 bases from V and 8 bases from J, with 7 bases between. The length of the CDR3 is 12 residues. From germline, CDR1 is LGHNA and CDR2 YNFKEQ. The CDR3 region has the DNA TGTGCCAGCAGCCAACTCTCTGATGAGCAGTTCTTC. Its protein product is CASSQLSDEQFF.

The chain has TRBV27 and TRBJ2-1; 8 bases are shared with TRBD2. V trimming: 4 bases; J trimming: 7 bases; junction bases outside the gene matches: 9. The CDR3 runs to 15 residues. From germline, CDR1 is MNHEY and CDR2 SMNVEV (reference sequence). The CDR3 here is CASSSGTSYSNEQFF. The CDR3 bases are TGTGCCAGCAGTTCCGGGACTAGTTATTCTAATGAGCAGTTCTTC.